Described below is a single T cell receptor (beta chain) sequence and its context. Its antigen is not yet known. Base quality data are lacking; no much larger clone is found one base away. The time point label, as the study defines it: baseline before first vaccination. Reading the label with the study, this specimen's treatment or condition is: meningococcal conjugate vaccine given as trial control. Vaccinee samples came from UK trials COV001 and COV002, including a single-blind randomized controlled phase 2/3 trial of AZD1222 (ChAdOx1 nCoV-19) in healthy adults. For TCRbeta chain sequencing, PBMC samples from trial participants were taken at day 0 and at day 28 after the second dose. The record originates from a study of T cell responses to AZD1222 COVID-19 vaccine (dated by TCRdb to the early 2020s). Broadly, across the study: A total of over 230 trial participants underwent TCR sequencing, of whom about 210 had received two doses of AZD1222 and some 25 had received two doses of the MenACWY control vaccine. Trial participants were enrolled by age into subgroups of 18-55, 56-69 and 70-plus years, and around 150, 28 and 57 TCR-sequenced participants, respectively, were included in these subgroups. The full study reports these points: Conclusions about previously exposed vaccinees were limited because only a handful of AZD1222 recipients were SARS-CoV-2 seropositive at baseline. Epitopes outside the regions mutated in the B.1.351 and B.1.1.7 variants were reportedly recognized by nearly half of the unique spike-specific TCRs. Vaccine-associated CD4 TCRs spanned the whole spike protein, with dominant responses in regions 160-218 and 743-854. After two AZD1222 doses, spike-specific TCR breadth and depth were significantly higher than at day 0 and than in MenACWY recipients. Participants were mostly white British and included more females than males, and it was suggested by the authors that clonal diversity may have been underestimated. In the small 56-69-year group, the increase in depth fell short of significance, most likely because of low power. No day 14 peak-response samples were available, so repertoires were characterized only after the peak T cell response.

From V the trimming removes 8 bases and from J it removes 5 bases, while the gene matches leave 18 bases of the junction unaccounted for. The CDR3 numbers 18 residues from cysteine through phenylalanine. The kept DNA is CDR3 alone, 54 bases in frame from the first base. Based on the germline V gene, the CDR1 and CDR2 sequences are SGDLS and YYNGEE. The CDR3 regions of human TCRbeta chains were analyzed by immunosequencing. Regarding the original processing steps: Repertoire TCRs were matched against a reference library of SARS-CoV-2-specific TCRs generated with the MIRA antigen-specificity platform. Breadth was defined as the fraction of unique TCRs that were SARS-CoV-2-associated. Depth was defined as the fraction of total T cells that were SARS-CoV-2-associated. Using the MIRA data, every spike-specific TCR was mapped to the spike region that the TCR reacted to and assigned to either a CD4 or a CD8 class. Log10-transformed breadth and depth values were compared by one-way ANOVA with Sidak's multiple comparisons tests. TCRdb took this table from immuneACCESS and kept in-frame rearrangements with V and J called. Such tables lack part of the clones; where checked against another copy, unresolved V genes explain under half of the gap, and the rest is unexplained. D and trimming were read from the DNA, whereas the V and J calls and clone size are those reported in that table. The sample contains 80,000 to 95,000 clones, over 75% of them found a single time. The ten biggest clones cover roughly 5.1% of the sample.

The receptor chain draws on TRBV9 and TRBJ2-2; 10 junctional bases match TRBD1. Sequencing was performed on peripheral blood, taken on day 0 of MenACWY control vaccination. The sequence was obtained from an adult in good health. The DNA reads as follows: TGTGCCAGTGGGCCATGGGGGACAGGGGCGGCAGCAACCGGGGAGCTGTTTTTT. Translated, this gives CASGPWGTGAAATGELFF.